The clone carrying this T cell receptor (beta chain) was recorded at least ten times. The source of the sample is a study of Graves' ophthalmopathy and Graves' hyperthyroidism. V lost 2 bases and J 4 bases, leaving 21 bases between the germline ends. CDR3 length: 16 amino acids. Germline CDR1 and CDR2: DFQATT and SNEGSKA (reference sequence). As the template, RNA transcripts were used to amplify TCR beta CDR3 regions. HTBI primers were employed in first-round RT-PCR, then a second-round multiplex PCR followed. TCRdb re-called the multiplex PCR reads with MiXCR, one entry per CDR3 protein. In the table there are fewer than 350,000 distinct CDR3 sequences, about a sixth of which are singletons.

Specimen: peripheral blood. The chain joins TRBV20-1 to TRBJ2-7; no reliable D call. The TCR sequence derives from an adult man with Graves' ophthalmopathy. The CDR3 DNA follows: TGCAGTGCTAGACTCCGAGAACCTCAGCTGTCGTACGAGCAGTACTTC. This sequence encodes CSARLREPQLSYEQYF.